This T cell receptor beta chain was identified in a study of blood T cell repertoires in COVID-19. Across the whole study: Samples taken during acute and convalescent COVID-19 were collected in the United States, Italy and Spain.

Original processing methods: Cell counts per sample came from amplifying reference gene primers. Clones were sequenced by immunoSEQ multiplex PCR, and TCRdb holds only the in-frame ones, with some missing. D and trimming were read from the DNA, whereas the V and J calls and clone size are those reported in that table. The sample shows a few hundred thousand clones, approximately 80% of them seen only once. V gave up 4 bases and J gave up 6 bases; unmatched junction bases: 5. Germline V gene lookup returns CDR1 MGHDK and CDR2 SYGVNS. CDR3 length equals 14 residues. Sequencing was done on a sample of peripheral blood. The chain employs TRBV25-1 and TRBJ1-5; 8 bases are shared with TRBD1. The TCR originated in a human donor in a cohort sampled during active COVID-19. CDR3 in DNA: TGTGCCAGCAGTGGCCAGGGGGCCGGTCAGCCCCAGCATTTT. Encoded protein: CASSGQGAGQPQHF.